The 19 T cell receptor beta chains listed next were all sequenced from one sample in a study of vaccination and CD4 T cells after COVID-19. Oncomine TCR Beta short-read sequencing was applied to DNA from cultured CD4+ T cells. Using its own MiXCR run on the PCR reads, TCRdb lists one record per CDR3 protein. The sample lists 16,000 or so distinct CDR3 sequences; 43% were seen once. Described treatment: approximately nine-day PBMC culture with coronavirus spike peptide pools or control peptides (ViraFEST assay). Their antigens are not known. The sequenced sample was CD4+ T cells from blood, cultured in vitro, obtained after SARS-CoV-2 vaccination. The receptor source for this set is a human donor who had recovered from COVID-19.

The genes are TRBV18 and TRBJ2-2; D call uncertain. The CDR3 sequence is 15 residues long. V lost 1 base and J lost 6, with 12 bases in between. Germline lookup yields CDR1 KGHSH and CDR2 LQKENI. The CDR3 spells CASSPRQSQAGELFF. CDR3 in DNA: TGTGCCAGCTCACCACGGCAGTCTCAGGCCGGGGAGCTGTTTTTT.

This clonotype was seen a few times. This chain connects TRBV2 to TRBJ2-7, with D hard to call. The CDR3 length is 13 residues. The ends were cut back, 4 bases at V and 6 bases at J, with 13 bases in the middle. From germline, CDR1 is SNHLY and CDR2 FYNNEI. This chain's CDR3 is CASSGVSLGEQYF. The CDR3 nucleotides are TGTGCCAGCAGTGGAGTTTCCCTCGGCGAGCAGTACTTC.

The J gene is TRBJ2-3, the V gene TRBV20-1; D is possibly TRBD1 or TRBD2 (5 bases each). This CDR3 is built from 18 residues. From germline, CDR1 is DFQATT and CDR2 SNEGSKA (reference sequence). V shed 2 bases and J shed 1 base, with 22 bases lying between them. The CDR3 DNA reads TGCAGTGCTAGAAGAGGGGAACTAGTTAGGGTAGGCACAGATACGCAGTATTTT. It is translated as CSARRGELVRVGTDTQYF.

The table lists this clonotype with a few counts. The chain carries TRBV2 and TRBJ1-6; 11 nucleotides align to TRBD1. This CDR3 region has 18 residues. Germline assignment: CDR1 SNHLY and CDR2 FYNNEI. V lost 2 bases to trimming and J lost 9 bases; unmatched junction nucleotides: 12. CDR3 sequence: CASSEYGLDRGQGSPLHF. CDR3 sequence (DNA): TGTGCCAGCAGTGAATACGGGCTGGACAGGGGGCAAGGTTCACCCCTCCACTTT.

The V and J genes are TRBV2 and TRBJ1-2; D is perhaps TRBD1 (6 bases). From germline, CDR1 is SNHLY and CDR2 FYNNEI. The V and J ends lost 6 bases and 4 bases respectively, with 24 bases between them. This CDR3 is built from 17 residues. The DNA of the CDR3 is TGTGCCAGCAGAAGTCCTGGGGTCAGGGGCGAAAGCTATGGCTACACCTTC. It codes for CASRSPGVRGESYGYTF. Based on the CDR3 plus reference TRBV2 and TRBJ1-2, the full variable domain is EPEVTQTPSHQVTQMGQEVILRCVPISNHLYFYWYRQILGQKVEFLVSFYNNEISEKSEIFDDQFSVERPDGSNFTLKIRSTKLEDSAMYFCASRSPGVRGESYGYTFGSGTRLTVV.

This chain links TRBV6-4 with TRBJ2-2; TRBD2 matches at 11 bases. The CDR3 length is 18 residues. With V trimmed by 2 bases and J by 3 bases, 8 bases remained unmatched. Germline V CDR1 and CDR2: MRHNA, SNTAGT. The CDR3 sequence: CASSDHFTSGSDTGELFF. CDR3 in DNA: TGTGCCAGCAGTGACCACTTTACTAGCGGGAGTGACACCGGGGAGCTGTTTTTT.

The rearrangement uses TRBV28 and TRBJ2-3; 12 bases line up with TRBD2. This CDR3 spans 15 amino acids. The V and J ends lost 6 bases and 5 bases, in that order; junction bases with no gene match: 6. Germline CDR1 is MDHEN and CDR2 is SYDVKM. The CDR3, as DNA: TGTGCCAGCAGCGAACTAGCGGGAGGAGGAGATACGCAGTATTTT. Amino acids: CASSELAGGGDTQYF. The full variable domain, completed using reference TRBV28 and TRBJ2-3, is DVKVTQSSRYLVKRTGEKVFLECVQDMDHENMFWYRQDPGLGLRLIYFSYDVKMKEKGDIPEGYSVSREKKERFSLILESASTNQTSMYLCASSELAGGGDTQYFGPGTRLTVL.

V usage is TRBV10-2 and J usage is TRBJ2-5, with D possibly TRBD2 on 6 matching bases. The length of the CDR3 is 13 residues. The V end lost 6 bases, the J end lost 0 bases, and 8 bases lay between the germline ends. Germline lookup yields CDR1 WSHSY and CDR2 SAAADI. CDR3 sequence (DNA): TGCGCCAGCAGCCGGGAGAACCAAGAGACCCAGTACTTC. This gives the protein CASSRENQETQYF.

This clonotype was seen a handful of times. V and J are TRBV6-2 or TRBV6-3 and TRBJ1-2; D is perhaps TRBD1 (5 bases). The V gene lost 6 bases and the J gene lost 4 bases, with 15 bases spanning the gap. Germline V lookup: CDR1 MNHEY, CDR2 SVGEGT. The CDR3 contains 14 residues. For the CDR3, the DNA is TGTGCCAGCAGCCCCCCCGGGGGAGCCTATGGCTACACCTTC. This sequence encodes CASSPPGGAYGYTF.

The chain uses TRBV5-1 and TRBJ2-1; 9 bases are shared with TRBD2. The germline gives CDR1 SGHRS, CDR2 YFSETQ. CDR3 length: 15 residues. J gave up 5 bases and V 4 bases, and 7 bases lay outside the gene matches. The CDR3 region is CASSVLAGVNNEQFF. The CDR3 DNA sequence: TGCGCCAGCAGCGTTTTAGCGGGAGTCAACAATGAGCAGTTCTTC.

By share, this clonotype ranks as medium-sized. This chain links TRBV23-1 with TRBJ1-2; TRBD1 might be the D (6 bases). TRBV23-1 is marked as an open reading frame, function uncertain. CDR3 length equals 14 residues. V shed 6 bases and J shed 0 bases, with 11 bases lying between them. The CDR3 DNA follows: TGCGCCAGCAGCCAAGACAGGCCTAACTATGGCTACACCTTC. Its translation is CASSQDRPNYGYTF.

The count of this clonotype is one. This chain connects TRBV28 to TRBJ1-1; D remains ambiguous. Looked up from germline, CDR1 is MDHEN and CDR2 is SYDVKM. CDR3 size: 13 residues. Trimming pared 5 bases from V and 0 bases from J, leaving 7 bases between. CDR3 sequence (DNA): TGTGCCAGCAGTGGCAGCATGAACACTGAAGCTTTCTTT. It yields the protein CASSGSMNTEAFF. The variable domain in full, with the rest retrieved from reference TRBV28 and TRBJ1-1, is DVKVTQSSRYLVKRTGEKVFLECVQDMDHENMFWYRQDPGLGLRLIYFSYDVKMKEKGDIPEGYSVSREKKERFSLILESASTNQTSMYLCASSGSMNTEAFFGQGTRLTVV.

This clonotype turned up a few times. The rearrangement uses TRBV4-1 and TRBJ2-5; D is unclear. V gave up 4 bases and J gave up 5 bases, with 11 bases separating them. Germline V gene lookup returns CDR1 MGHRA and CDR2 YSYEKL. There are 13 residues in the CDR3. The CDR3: CASSLSERETQYF. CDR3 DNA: TGCGCCAGCAGCCTATCCGAACGGGAGACCCAGTACTTC.

For the CDR3, the DNA is TGTGCCAGTAGTATAGTACAGGGGACGTCCTATGGCTACACCTTC. It specifies CASSIVQGTSYGYTF. The J gene is TRBJ1-2, the V gene TRBV19; 7 bases agree with TRBD1. The CDR3 totals 15 residues. Germline V gene data show CDR1 as LNHDA and CDR2 as SQIVND (reference sequence). After removal of 1 base from V and 4 bases from J, the junction contained 6 bases not matched to a gene.

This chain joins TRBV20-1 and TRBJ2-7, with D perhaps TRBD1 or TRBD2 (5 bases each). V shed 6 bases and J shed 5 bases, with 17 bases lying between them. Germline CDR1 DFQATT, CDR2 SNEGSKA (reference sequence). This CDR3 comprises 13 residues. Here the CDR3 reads CSAPPGTAHEQYF. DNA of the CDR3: TGCAGTGCCCCGCCGGGGACCGCACACGAGCAGTACTTC.

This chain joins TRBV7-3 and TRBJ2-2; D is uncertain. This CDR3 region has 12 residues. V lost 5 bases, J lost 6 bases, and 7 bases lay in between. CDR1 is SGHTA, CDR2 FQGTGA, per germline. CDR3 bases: TGTGCCAGCAGCGGCAAATCCGGGGAGCTGTTTTTT. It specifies CASSGKSGELFF.

The CDR3 sequence: CASSLVGGSNTGELFF. Written as DNA, the CDR3 is TGCGCCAGCAGCTTGGTAGGCGGGAGTAACACCGGGGAGCTGTTTTTT. The rearrangement links TRBV5-1 to TRBJ2-2; 7 bases fit TRBD2. Trimming removed 0 bases from V and 2 bases from J; junction bases left unmatched: 4. Germline V lookup: CDR1 SGHRS, CDR2 YFSETQ. The CDR3 consists of 16 residues.

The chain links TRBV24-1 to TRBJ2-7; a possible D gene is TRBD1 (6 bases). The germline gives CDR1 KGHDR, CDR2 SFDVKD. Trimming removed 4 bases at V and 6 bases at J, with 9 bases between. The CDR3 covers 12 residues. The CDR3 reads CATSETGSEQYF. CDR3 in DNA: TGTGCCACCAGTGAAACAGGGTCCGAGCAGTACTTC.

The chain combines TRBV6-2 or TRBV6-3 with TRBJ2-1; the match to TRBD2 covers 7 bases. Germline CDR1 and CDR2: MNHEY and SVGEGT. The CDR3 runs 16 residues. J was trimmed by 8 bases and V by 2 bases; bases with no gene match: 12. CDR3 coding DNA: TGTGCCAGCAGTTACACCCGGGGCGGGAGTTGGGATGAGCAGTTCTTC. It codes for CASSYTRGGSWDEQFF.